This T cell receptor beta chain was observed in a study of a mutant IDH1 vaccine in newly diagnosed glioma. The time point denotes: baseline, week 1 (first vaccination visit). Treatment specified: pre-vaccination baseline after standard-of-care therapy. Clones were read by immunoSEQ multiplex PCR, and TCRdb kept only the in-frame ones, dropping some. The profile shows 45,000 to 70,000 clones, about 91% of them singletons. Trimming took 0 bases from V and 11 from J, leaving 8 bases between them. The CDR3 has 13 residues. Germline V lookup: CDR1 LNHNV, CDR2 YYDKDF (reference sequence). Notes on the study in general: Patients mounted vaccine-induced immune responses in roughly 93% of cases. With respect to changes in top peripheral T cell clonotypes, pseudoprogression seemed unrelated.

Regarding this clone: Antigen unknown.

The J gene is TRBJ1-6, the V gene TRBV15; D gene unclear. This clonotype originated in a man between 50 and 59 years old with glioma. The sample in question was PBMCs, obtained from a glioma patient treated with radiotherapy, temozolomide or both. In DNA form, the CDR3 reads TGTGCCACCAGCAGAGAGCCCGGGACACCCCTCCACTTT. Protein product: CATSREPGTPLHF.